A single sample gave rise to the 10 T cell receptor beta chains below, sequenced in a study of regulatory dendritic cells for organ transplantation. Some clones are missing from TCRdb's copy, which holds only in-frame ones; the method was immunoSEQ multiplex PCR. This repertoire shows around 19,000 clones, around two thirds found once; its top ten account for just over 0.9%. The sample taken for sequencing was memory CD4+ T cells from blood. Noted subset: CD45RO+ memory T cells. The receptor set was obtained from a human donor in good health.

This clone was seen a single time. CDR3 nucleotides: TGTGCCAGCAGTCCCGGGATTCGCCAAGAGACCCAGTACTTC. It translates to CASSPGIRQETQYF. V and J are TRBV5-6 and TRBJ2-5, with D possibly TRBD2 on 5 matching bases. The CDR3 runs 14 residues. Trimming took 5 bases from V and 1 from J, leaving 12 bases between them. CDR1 and CDR2 (germline): SGHDT, YYEEEE.

This chain links TRBV18 with TRBJ2-2, with D possibly matching TRBD1 (6 bases). Trimming removed 5 bases at V and 4 bases at J, with 14 bases between. Germline loops: CDR1 KGHSH, CDR2 LQKENI. CDR3 size: 15 residues. CDR3 bases: TGTGCCAGCTCAATCGGACAGAGAGGCACCGGGGAGCTGTTTTTT. Translation: CASSIGQRGTGELFF.

The V and J genes are TRBV5-3 and TRBJ2-1; 7 bases agree with TRBD1. TRBV5-3 carries the ORF label, with uncertain function. This CDR3 is 13 amino acids long. J lost 6 bases, V lost 4 bases, and 4 bases had no gene match. The CDR3 region has the DNA TGTGCCAGAAGCAAGACAGGGTGCAATGAGCAGTTCTTC. Amino acid sequence: CARSKTGCNEQFF.

The chain joins TRBV6-5 to TRBJ1-2; TRBD1 matches 7 bases. The CDR3 is 13 amino acids. V dropped 7 bases and J dropped 7; count of bases not matched to a gene: 9. The germline V gene has CDR1 MNHEY and CDR2 SVGAGI. DNA of the CDR3: TGTGCCAGCACGAGGGGGCCGGTGGGTGGCTACACCTTC. Protein product: CASTRGPVGGYTF.

J is TRBJ2-1 and V is TRBV19, with 14 bases matching TRBD2. Per the germline V gene, CDR1 is LNHDA and CDR2 is SQIVND (reference sequence). The CDR3 is 15 residues long. J was trimmed by 7 bases and V by 4 bases; bases with no gene match: 3. This CDR3 is CASSRLAGGQNEQFF. The CDR3 nucleotides are TGTGCCAGTAGTAGACTAGCGGGGGGGCAGAATGAGCAGTTCTTC.

The chain recombines TRBV6-1 with TRBJ1-1, with a possible D match to TRBD1 (6 bases). The ends were cut back, 1 base at V and 5 bases at J, with 11 bases in the middle. Germline assignment: CDR1 MNHNS and CDR2 SASEGT. The CDR3 spans 14 residues. The CDR3 nucleotides are TGTGCCAGCAGTGAAGTTGGCAGGGGAACTGAAGCTTTCTTT. Translating gives CASSEVGRGTEAFF.

Here the CDR3 reads CARSLVYCQGRPDTQYF. CDR3 sequence (DNA): TGTGCCAGAAGCTTAGTGTATTGTCAGGGGCGCCCAGATACGCAGTATTTT. J is TRBJ2-3 and V is TRBV7-5; the D segment call TRBD1 is taken from the table without a DNA check. TRBV7-5 is assigned pseudogene status. CDR3 length: 17 residues.

The chain joins TRBV9 to TRBJ2-5, with 7 bases matching TRBD2. Germline V CDR1 and CDR2: SGDLS, YYNGEE. Unmatched junction bases numbered 3, after V lost 0 bases and J lost 7 bases. The CDR3 covers 13 residues. The CDR3 spells CASSVDGGGTQYF. The CDR3 bases are TGTGCCAGCAGCGTAGATGGCGGGGGGACCCAGTACTTC.

In its sample, this clone is medium-sized (0.01 to 0.1%). This chain connects TRBV9 to TRBJ2-7, with 7 nucleotides matching TRBD2. Germline values: CDR1 SGDLS, CDR2 YYNGEE. The CDR3 is made up of 16 amino acids. The junction had 8 bases not matched to a gene; V was cut back by 0 bases and J by 2 bases. The CDR3 is CASSVATSGVAYEQYF. CDR3 coding DNA: TGTGCCAGCAGCGTAGCTACCAGCGGGGTGGCCTACGAGCAGTACTTC.

The V call is TRBV18, the J call TRBJ2-6; D is unclear. The CDR3 covers 14 residues. V lost 8 bases, J lost 0 bases, and 8 bases lay in between. CDR1 is KGHSH, CDR2 LQKENI, per germline. The CDR3 is CASHRYSGANVLTF. CDR3 in DNA: TGTGCCAGCCACCGGTACTCTGGGGCCAACGTCCTGACTTTC.